The entry below describes one TCR beta chain. Its target antigen remains unknown. Per-nucleotide qualities are absent, and no much larger clonotype sits a single base away. Each collaborating institution followed its own protocols to collect whole blood in K2EDTA tubes. Collaborator samples were shipped for TCRbeta analysis as frozen whole blood, isolated PBMCs, or DNA extracted from either sample type. TCRbeta CDR3 regions were amplified from genomic DNA using the immunoSEQ Assay, a bias-controlled multiplex PCR. Turning to the authors' computational methods: Within the assay, amplification of reference gene primers was used to estimate how many nucleated cells each sample contained. Sequence reads were collapsed and filtered to measure the absolute abundance of every unique TCRbeta CDR3 rearrangement. For each sample, productive Simpson clonality was calculated by taking the square root of Simpson's diversity index across productive rearrangements. The source is immuneACCESS, and TCRdb retained only in-frame sequences with V and J called. Part of the clones is not carried over; for the studies checked, unresolved V genes explain less than half of this, and the remainder is unexplained. V, J and clone size reflect that table, while D and trimming were determined from the DNA. Across this sample there are some 25,000 clones, with around 92% seen only once. The top ten hold 2.1% of the sample.

The germline V gene encodes CDR1 LNHDA and CDR2 SQIVND (reference sequence). Spanning cysteine to phenylalanine, the CDR3 consists of 15 amino acids. Left in the record is the CDR3 DNA by itself, 45 bases read in frame from the first base. The junction shows trimming of 10 bases on V and 4 bases on J, and the gene matches do not reach 11 bases of it. This entry comes from a study of blood T cell repertoires in COVID-19 (dated by TCRdb to 2018 to 2021). About the full investigation: Collaborator samples came from the United States, Italy and Spain and covered acute and convalescent phases of COVID-19. Where HLA class I and class II types were available, the types were taken from metadata supplied by the sample provider, not from assay-based typing. Samples were obtained from the ongoing ImmuneRACE study (first 160 participants) and from about 1,300 subjects provided by 6 global collaborators. The material from the prospective study consisted of cDNA or gDNA derived from T cells, B-cell-depleted T cells, or PBMCs. Sample metadata almost always included a de-identified subject ID, COVID-19 status, age in years and sex. The repertoires were made available in a free public database intended to serve as a resource for research on the immune response to SARS-CoV-2. Subjects who had been exposed to COVID-19, were actively infected with it, or had recovered from it provided the deeply sampled blood TCRbeta repertoires that made up the dataset.

Study-level results and caveats: How much clinical and demographic metadata was included differed by source and by participant, and the metadata was provided uncurated.

The material sequenced was peripheral blood. The chain employs TRBV19 and TRBJ1-1; 11 bases in the junction line up with TRBD1. This TCR was sampled from a human donor in a cohort sampled during active COVID-19. CDR3 reads: CATWAGQGAFTEAFF. In nucleotide form, the sequence is TGTGCCACATGGGCTGGACAGGGGGCTTTCACTGAAGCTTTCTTT.